This T cell receptor (beta chain) was identified in a study of CD8 T cells in ankylosing spondylitis. A note on this clonotype: The antigen remains unidentified.

As the method for making TCR beta libraries, quantitative 5'-RACE with molecular barcodes was used. Using its own MiXCR run on the 5' RACE reads, TCRdb lists one record per CDR3 protein. The top ten hold around 0.58% of the sample, which has 200,000 to 300,000 distinct CDR3 sequences, more than 20% seen once. Study-wide points: One TCR beta motif, made up of roughly eight highly homologous variants, appeared characteristic of ankylosing spondylitis blood. Disease-associated clonotypes exhibited CD8+ identity and were relatively infrequent in peripheral blood.

The CDR3 runs to 15 residues. Trimming removed 4 bases at V and 9 bases at J, with 17 bases between. The germline gives CDR1 SGHKS, CDR2 YYEKEE (reference sequence). This rearrangement joins TRBV5-5 to TRBJ1-6; the D gene is possibly TRBD1 (5 bases). Sequencing was performed on blood, either unsorted or a sorted T cell fraction (not recorded which). This receptor was obtained from a male donor with ankylosing spondylitis or in good health (not recorded which). This chain's CDR3 is CASSHRDAARSPLHF. DNA of the CDR3: TGTGCCAGCAGCCATCGGGACGCCGCACGTTCACCCCTCCACTTT.